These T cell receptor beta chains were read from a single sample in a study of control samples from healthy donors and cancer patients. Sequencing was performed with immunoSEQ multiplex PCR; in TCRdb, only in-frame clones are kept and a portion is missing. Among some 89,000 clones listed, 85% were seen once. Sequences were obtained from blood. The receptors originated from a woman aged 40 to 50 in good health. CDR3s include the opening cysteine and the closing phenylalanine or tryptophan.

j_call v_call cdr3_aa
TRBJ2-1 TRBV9 CASSVDGTPRDEQFF
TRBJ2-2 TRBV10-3 CAISERGSPTGELFF
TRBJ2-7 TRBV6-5 CASGQGTFYEQYF
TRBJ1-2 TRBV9 CASSVVAGGYTF
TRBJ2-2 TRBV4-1 CASSQGVFRGTGELFF
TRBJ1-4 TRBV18 CASSGRTATNEKLFF
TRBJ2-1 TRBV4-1 CASSPRLVTSGYNEQFF
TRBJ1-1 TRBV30 CAWSPTRDLNTEAFF
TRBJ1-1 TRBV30 CAWSVWTMDTEAFF
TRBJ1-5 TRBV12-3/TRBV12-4 CASTRESNQPQHF
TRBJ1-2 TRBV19 CASSPSHRGDYGYTF
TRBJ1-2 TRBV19 CASKGQGPGGYTF
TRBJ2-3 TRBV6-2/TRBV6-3 CASSYTGQGLGTDTQYF
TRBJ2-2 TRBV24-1 CATSSEQDTGELFF
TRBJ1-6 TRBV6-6 CASRAGQSSSPLHF
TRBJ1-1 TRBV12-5 CASGLVGQGRTEAFF
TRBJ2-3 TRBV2 CASRPGLIAGELRDTQYF
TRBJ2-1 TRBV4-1 CASSQNRVPPYNEQFF
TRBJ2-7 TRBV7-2 CASSASSQGPRREQYF
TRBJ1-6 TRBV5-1 CASSPTGQYNSPLHF
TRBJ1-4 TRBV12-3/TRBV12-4 CASSLGGNEKLFF
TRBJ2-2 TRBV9 CASSATRDPNTGELFF
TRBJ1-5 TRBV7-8 CASGTADQPQHF
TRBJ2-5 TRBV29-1 CSVVGTGGGGETQYF